A selection of T cell receptor beta chains follows, all from one sample in a study of blood T cell repertoires in COVID-19. Sequenced by immunoSEQ multiplex PCR; TCRdb stores in-frame clones only, minus some. The data show approximately 250,000 clones, approximately 90% seen once. Sequencing was performed on PBMCs or T cells enriched from blood (not recorded which). Receptor source: a woman between 25 and 40 years old with acute COVID-19. Both conserved end residues are part of each CDR3. The D gene is left open where the match is weak. Some rows mark clone size as missing; the rest say once, few, many or name a class of expanded clone.

clone size | J gene | V gene | D gene | CDR3 DNA | CDR3 protein
. | TRBJ2-6 | TRBV24-1 | . | TGTGCCACCAGTGACTGGGCCGGCTCTGGGGCCAACGTCCTGACTTTC | CATSDWAGSGANVLTF
. | TRBJ2-1 | TRBV11-2 | TRBD2 | TGTGCCAGCAGCTTAGGAGTAAATAGCGGGAGGTTTGATGAGCAGTTCTTC | CASSLGVNSGRFDEQFF
. | TRBJ2-7 | TRBV18 | . | TGTGCCAGCTCACCACCGGCCTCCTACGAGCAGTACTTC | CASSPPASYEQYF
. | TRBJ1-5 | TRBV28 | TRBD1 | TGTGCCACGCGGGGGGGCCCGGGTCAAACAGGGGCTTATAGCAATCAGCCCCAGCATTTT | CATRGGPGQTGAYSNQPQHF
. | TRBJ1-2 | TRBV6-4 | . | TGTGCCAGCAGTGACAGCTCCTATGGCTACACCTTC | CASSDSSYGYTF
once | TRBJ2-7 | TRBV27 | TRBD2 | TGTGCCAGCAGTTCCGAGGAAAGACTAGCGGGAGAATACTACGAGCAGTACTTC | CASSSEERLAGEYYEQYF
. | TRBJ1-1 | TRBV4-2 | TRBD1 | TGTGCCAGCAGCCAAGATCCCCGGACAGGGAACACTGAAGCTTTCTTT | CASSQDPRTGNTEAFF
. | TRBJ2-1 | TRBV5-1 | TRBD2 | TGCGCCAGCAGCTGGACTAGCGGGAGGCTCCGCTCCTACAATGAGCAGTTCTTC | CASSWTSGRLRSYNEQFF
. | TRBJ1-1 | TRBV28 | . | TGTGCCAGCAGTCTAATGAACACTGAAGCTTTCTTT | CASSLMNTEAFF
. | TRBJ2-7 | TRBV6-2/TRBV6-3 | TRBD2 | TGTGCCAGCAGTTACGAGGTAGCGGGATACTACGAGCAGTACTTC | CASSYEVAGYYEQYF
. | TRBJ1-2 | TRBV2 | . | TGTGCCAGCAGCTACACCTCTGGCCGCGGCGCTAGCTATGGCTACACCTTC | CASSYTSGRGASYGYTF
. | TRBJ1-1 | TRBV9 | . | TGTGCCAGCAGCGTACAGGGGAACACTGAAGCTTTCTTT | CASSVQGNTEAFF
. | TRBJ2-5 | TRBV19 | . | TGTGCCACCAAGGAGGCGTCACAGAAAGAGACCCAGTACTTC | CATKEASQKETQYF
. | TRBJ1-2 | TRBV5-1 | TRBD1 | TGCGCCAGCAGCTTGGGTTGGGGGGACAGCTATGGCTACACCTTC | CASSLGWGDSYGYTF
. | TRBJ1-5 | TRBV7-2 | . | TGTGCCAGCAGCGAACAGGATAGCAATCAGCCCCAGCATTTT | CASSEQDSNQPQHF
. | TRBJ2-7 | TRBV5-4 | TRBD2 | TGTGCCAGCAGCATGGGGGGGGCTAGCGGGATGTCGGGTGAGCAGTACTTC | CASSMGGASGMSGEQYF
. | TRBJ1-2 | TRBV2 | . | TGTGCCAGCGATCCGGGACAAGGGAACTATGGCTACACCTTC | CASDPGQGNYGYTF
. | TRBJ1-5 | TRBV27 | TRBD1 | TGTGCCAGCAGGAAGCTAGGACAGGGAATAGCAATCAGCCCCCACCCCCAGCATTTT | CASRKLGQGIAISPHPQHF
. | TRBJ1-1 | TRBV5-4 | . | TGTGCCAGCAGCTTGGGAGGGTTGAACACTGAAGCTTTCTTT | CASSLGGLNTEAFF
. | TRBJ2-3 | TRBV7-7 | TRBD2 | TGTGCTAGCAGCCCCTTCGGGGCGGGAGGGTTCACAGATACGCAGTATTTT | CASSPFGAGGFTDTQYF
. | TRBJ2-1 | TRBV5-1 | . | TGCGCCAGCAGCTTCGAAGCGGGCTCCTACAATGAGCAGTTCTTC | CASSFEAGSYNEQFF
. | TRBJ1-1 | TRBV29-1 | . | TGCAGCGTCCCCCGTGCGGGGCACACTGAAGCTTTCTTT | CSVPRAGHTEAFF
. | TRBJ2-7 | TRBV11-1 | . | TGTGCCAGCAGCTTAGACGCTAGCCGCTACGAGCAGTACTTC | CASSLDASRYEQYF
. | TRBJ2-1 | TRBV7-2 | . | TGTGCCAGCAGCGCATCCCGGGACACGAATGAGCAGTTCTTC | CASSASRDTNEQFF
. | TRBJ1-2 | TRBV7-3 | . | TGTGCCAGCAGCTTAGGGGCGGGGGCAGACTATGGCTACACCTTC | CASSLGAGADYGYTF
. | TRBJ2-7 | TRBV4-1 | TRBD1 | TGCGCCAGCAGCTACGAAGGTGGGACAGGGAGCGGCGAGCAGTACTTC | CASSYEGGTGSGEQYF